This T cell receptor beta chain was recorded in a study of T cells after yellow fever vaccination. Study conclusions and caveats: Reappearance after the booster was observed for most primary-vaccination clones (about 97% CD4, roughly 90% CD8). Clonotypes shared by both compartments, CD4 and CD8, made up a small share.

Of note for this clonotype: The antigen remains unidentified.

This CDR3 comprises 15 residues. The V gene lost 5 bases and the J gene lost 0 bases, with 13 bases spanning the gap. TCRdb processed the 5' RACE reads anew with MiXCR; each CDR3 protein has one entry. The profile shows a few hundred thousand distinct CDR3 sequences, around 6.8% of them singletons. This chain uses TRBV12-3 or TRBV12-4 with TRBJ1-2; the D is unclear. This TCR came from a man younger than 30 who received the YFV17D yellow fever vaccine. Specimen: PBMCs, collected roughly 47 days after the first yellow fever vaccination. CDR3 residues: CASSLGRTSNYGYTF. DNA of the CDR3: TGTGCCAGCAGTCTCGGACGAACATCTAACTATGGCTACACCTTC.